This TCR beta chain is drawn from a study of cytomegalovirus exposure and HLA in healthy donors. Primers for the PCR totalled 60 Vbeta and 13 Jbeta. The repertoire was sequenced with immunoSEQ multiplex PCR; TCRdb's copy has only in-frame clones and lacks some. The data show about 77,000 clones, 60% to 85% seen once. V was cut by 5 bases and J by 7 bases, with 24 bases left in between. In germline, CDR1 is SGHVS, CDR2 FNYEAQ. This CDR3 spans 17 amino acids. The V call is TRBV7-6, the J call TRBJ2-1; D is perhaps TRBD2 (6 bases). This clonotype was obtained from a man aged 40-55 years in good health and CMV-seronegative. Sequenced input: PBMCs. In DNA, the CDR3 is TGTGCCAGCAGCCGGAGTCGCACGGGCGGGACCGTAAATGAGCAGTTCTTC. Residues: CASSRSRTGGTVNEQFF.